This TCR beta chain was identified in a study of T-cell reconstitution after alpha-beta-depleted transplantation in children. Study-wide results and caveats: T-cell counts and diversity at one year post-transplant came mainly from newly produced T cells. Recipient T cells and thymic progenitors that survived gave rise to the high TCRbeta diversity observed at day 60 in some patients. Two months or so post-transplant, alpha-beta T cells reportedly derived from several hundred expanded graft clones.

The TCRbeta library incorporated unique molecular identifiers. TCRdb passed the PCR reads through MiXCR, listing each CDR3 protein once. The sample gives just over 200,000 distinct CDR3 sequences, approximately 8% of which show up once; 35% is in the top ten. This clonotype was seen a handful of times. Its antigen remains unknown. Germline-derived CDR1 and CDR2 are LGHNA and YSLEER. The CDR3 contains 16 residues. V was pared by 4 bases and J by 4 bases, with 3 bases of the junction left unmatched. Sequenced material: PBMCs, mostly from graft donor cells, taken 360 days after TCRalphabeta/CD19-depleted stem cell transplant. The V gene is TRBV4-3, the J gene TRBJ2-3; 15 bases fit TRBD2. This sequence was found in a male patient between 2 and 10 years old who had a stem cell transplant for acute myeloid leukemia, so the T cells may come from the graft donor. The CDR3 DNA is TGCGCCAGCAGCCGCGGACTAGCGGGAGGGCCAGATACGCAGTATTTT. This encodes CASSRGLAGGPDTQYF.